Each of the 4 T cell receptor beta chains below was sequenced from the same sample in a study of blood T cell repertoires in COVID-19. This table comes from immunoSEQ multiplex PCR, and its TCRdb copy is limited to in-frame clones, with some not included. The sample has 400,000 or so clones, around nine tenths seen once. Source material: peripheral blood. The receptors were gathered from a woman in her 40s with COVID-19, enrolled during active disease.

The V gene is TRBV7-9, the J gene TRBJ2-3; 14 positions match TRBD2. The J segment lost 2 bases and the V segment lost 5 bases, leaving 3 bases of the junction unmatched. This CDR3 has 16 amino acids. Germline values: CDR1 SEHNR, CDR2 FQNEAQ (reference sequence). The CDR3 loop is CASSRGLAGDTDTQYF. Here the CDR3 DNA reads TGTGCCAGCAGCCGGGGACTAGCGGGGGACACAGATACGCAGTATTTT.

This chain connects TRBV3-1 (or the pseudogene TRBV3-2) to TRBJ1-1; possible D gene TRBD1, 6 bases. The CDR3 has 14 residues. V was shortened by 0 bases and J by 13 bases, with 18 bases between the two germline ends. Germline V CDR1 and CDR2: LGHDT, YNNKEL (reference sequence). The CDR3 spells CASSQDLRGQRVFF. CDR3 DNA: TGTGCCAGCAGCCAAGATCTACGAGGACAGCGCGTTTTCTTT.

The V gene is TRBV29-1, the J gene TRBJ2-7; 10 bases line up with TRBD1. The trim removed 7 bases at V and 6 bases at J, leaving 3 bases unmatched. CDR1 SQVTM and CDR2 ANQGSEA come from the germline V gene. The CDR3 consists of 11 residues. CDR3 residues: CSAGQGVEQYF. In DNA, the CDR3 is TGCAGCGCAGGACAGGGGGTCGAGCAGTACTTC.

This chain uses TRBV2 with TRBJ1-4, with unresolved D. V was pared by 0 bases and J by 8 bases, with 7 bases between. CDR3 length equals 13 residues. Per the germline V gene, CDR1 is SNHLY and CDR2 is FYNNEI. The CDR3 bases are TGTGCCAGCAGTGAAGCACCCGGGGAAAAACTGTTTTTT. It specifies CASSEAPGEKLFF.